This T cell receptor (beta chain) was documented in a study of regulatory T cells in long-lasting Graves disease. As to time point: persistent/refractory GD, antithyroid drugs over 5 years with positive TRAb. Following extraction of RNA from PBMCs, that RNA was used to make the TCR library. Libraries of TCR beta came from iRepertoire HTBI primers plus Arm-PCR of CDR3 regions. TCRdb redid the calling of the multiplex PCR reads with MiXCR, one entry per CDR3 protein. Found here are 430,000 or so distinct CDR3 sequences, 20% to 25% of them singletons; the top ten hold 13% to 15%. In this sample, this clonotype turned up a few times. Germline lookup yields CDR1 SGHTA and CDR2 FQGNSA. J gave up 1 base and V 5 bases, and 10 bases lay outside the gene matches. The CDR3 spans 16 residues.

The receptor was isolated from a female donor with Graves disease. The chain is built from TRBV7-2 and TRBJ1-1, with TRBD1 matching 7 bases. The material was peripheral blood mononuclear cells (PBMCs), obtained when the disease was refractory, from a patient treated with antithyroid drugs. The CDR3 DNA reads TGTGCCAGCAGCCCGCGACTCCGGACAGGGAACACTGAAGCTTTCTTT. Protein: CASSPRLRTGNTEAFF.